This T cell receptor (beta chain) derives from a study of monozygotic twins with inflammatory bowel disease (dated by TCRdb to the late 2010s). Describing the broader study: In total, 28 monozygotic twin pairs made up the full study: 19 Danish pairs, all IBD-discordant, plus nine German pairs, of which four were IBD-concordant and five were IBD-discordant. Each individual had, on average, about 151 000 unique TCRalpha sequences and 181 000 unique TCRbeta sequences available for analysis. Within discordant pairs, disease-associated traits were sought mainly by comparing IBD patients with their genetically identical healthy co-twins. Study-wide findings and limitations: No difference in repertoire similarity was observed between concordant and discordant twins, possibly owing to limited statistical power. The results gave no support for a single strong signal or clonotype linked to IBD. Measured by the inverse Simpson index, TCRbeta repertoire diversity was lower in IBD patients than in their healthy co-twins. Compared with healthy twins, IBD patients shared fewer clonotypes with other individuals, and the difference was most pronounced in patients with signs of disease activity. Because patients were on differing immunosuppressive treatments, the repertoires may have picked up extra background noise and inter-individual variability. The analysis was unable to tell apart different T cell subtypes.

Library prep was done by 5' RACE. Preparation of each TCR library used 3,500 to 4,500 ng of total RNA. For each sample, cDNA synthesis with SMARTScribe reverse transcriptase was split into eight separate reactions. During cDNA synthesis, template switching was used to introduce unique molecular identifiers that contained a 6-nucleotide sample barcode. TCRalpha and TCRbeta cDNA was amplified in two nested PCRs of approximately 16 and 10 cycles, and bead purification was carried out after each PCR. Before amplification, the cDNA was both treated with uracil DNA-glycosylase and purified with the QIAquick PCR purification kit. The second PCR was the step at which Illumina TruSeq-compatible adapters and sample-specific barcodes were added. TapeStation and Qubit were used to check library quality and concentration, and roughly 5 ng of each library went into the pool. Sequencing of the pooled libraries was done on an Illumina HiSeq2500 single-index Rapid Run using custom sequencing primers and 2 x 100 bp reads. As for how the authors treated the data: MiGEC version 1.2.6 was used for UMI-based consensus assembly, which corrected PCR and sequencing errors. MiXCR version 2.1.1 was used to carry out V(D)J alignment, clonotype assembly and CDR3 extraction. To normalise gene usage, clonotype sharing and MAIT/NKT TCR abundance, the top 1000, 10 000 and 20 000 clonotypes in each sample were analysed. After downsampling to 27 000 UMIs, diversity was calculated as the inverse Simpson index using the vegan R package. Statistical testing used paired Mann-Whitney U tests on the discordant twin pairs and applied Benjamini-Hochberg correction for multiple testing. The reads underwent TCRdb reprocessing, giving one record for each CDR3 protein sequence and no DNA. These V and J calls are TCRdb output, not the study's own analysis. In this sample's table one finds around 97,000 distinct CDR3 sequences. Together, the top ten hold approximately 1.8% of the sample.

An approximately 2.3 ml peripheral blood sample was drawn into PAXgene tubes per donor and stored at -80°C. Without any T cell sorting, total RNA was extracted from whole blood using the PAXgene blood miRNA kit on an automated QIAcube. Peripheral blood from monozygotic twin pairs, either concordant or discordant for inflammatory bowel disease, underwent deep TCRalpha and TCRbeta repertoire profiling that used unique molecular barcoding. Smoking habits were recorded for all twin pairs, and each individual was classified as a current, former or never smoker. The CDR3 holds 15 amino acids from the cysteine to the phenylalanine. The protein alone is recorded here. The germline V gene (reference sequence) yields DFQATT for CDR1 and SNEGSKA for CDR2. With respect to this clonotype: No antigen is known for it.

The chain couples TRBV20-1 to TRBJ1-6; with no DNA, the TCRdb D assignment of TRBD1 cannot be verified. This TCR came from a human donor with ulcerative colitis or Crohn's disease, or a healthy co-twin of an affected twin (not recorded which). The sequenced sample was blood. The encoded CDR3 is CSIVRQGMRNSPLHF.